The T cell receptor beta chain under discussion was sequenced for a study of STAT5B mutations in CD4+ large granular lymphocyte leukemia. Trimming removed 3 bases from V and 2 bases from J, with 10 bases in between. CDR1 is KGHSH, CDR2 LQKENI, per germline. This CDR3 region has 14 residues. Points from the study as a whole: Top patient clones used TRBV06 genes more often: 8/27 versus 2/35 in controls.

Measured with immunoSEQ multiplex PCR; TCRdb has only the in-frame clones, and not every one. Of 31,000 or so clones detected, roughly 74% appear once; the ten largest clones hold approximately 0.3%. This clone came up a few times. Antigen specificity is unknown. V gene TRBV18 combines with J gene TRBJ1-1; D possibly corresponds to TRBD1 (6 bases). Source material: CD4+ T cells from blood buffy coats. The source is a human donor in good health. The CDR3 DNA follows: TGTGCCAGCTCACCCAGGGGCGTCAACACTGAAGCTTTCTTT. Protein: CASSPRGVNTEAFF.